This TCR beta chain emerged from a study of shared clonotypes between healthy human individuals (dated by TCRdb to 2018 to 2021). Some background on the complete study: A couple of women and three men aged 18 to 49 years were included in the cohort. Blood TCR repertoires of five healthy adults were deeply sequenced to estimate repertoire size and the extent of clonotype sharing between individuals. Per donor, leukapheresis produced somewhere between about 0.9 and 9.5 billion PBMCs. Different laboratories and diverse techniques were used to prepare libraries and sequence TCR repertoires, to increase sequencing depth and limit assay-specific biases. For each donor, CD4 naive and CD4 memory were each run on three plates, CD8 naive on two plates, and CD8 memory on one plate. Results and caveats for the whole study, not just this receptor: Clonotypes shared by all four sorted-subset donors showed higher generation probabilities than non-shared clonotypes. Pairwise subsampling led to the expectation that sequencing depth would affect the degree of clonotype sharing among donors. Naive subsets generally had larger estimated clonotype richness than memory subsets. Sharing across a few donors was observed for around 4.8% of naive CD4, about 4% of naive CD8, roughly 2.4% of memory CD4, and about 0.38% of memory CD8 clonotypes. Because the study included only a small number of donors, the genetic and exposure-history diversity represented was limited. Incomplete sequencing was indicated by rarefaction of sorted-subset datasets, despite the large sequencing depth. Only blood was sampled, and tissue TCR repertoires likely differ from those in blood.

Using the deep immunoSEQ assay, TCR CDR3 regions were amplified from genomic DNA by multiplex PCR. Genomic DNA extracted from each cell subset was distributed evenly over all wells of several immunoSEQ 96-well plates, and each plate served as one replicate. For sorted subsets, about 0.2 ug genomic DNA, equal to about 30,000 T cell genomes, was loaded into each replicate PCR. Purified libraries were quantified with a Qubit 3.0 fluorometer, sized on a Bioanalyzer 2100, and re-quantified with the KAPA Library Quantification kit. A separate single-read 150-cycle Illumina NextSeq 550 flow cell was used to sequence each immunoSEQ 96-well plate. In the original analysis: Because the immunoSEQ output included only junctional sequences and no quality scores, the filtering could not be the same as the filtering used for full-length reads. Sequences were annotated with PyIR, a Python wrapper for IgBLAST v1.9, using IMGT germline references to assign V/J genes and CDR3. Reads were removed for weak V/J assignments (E-value above 1e-6), missing CDR3, stop codons, out-of-frame junctions, or ambiguous translated residues. V3J clonotypes were defined by identical inferred V gene, J gene, and CDR3 amino acid sequence. To compute the percentage overlap between repertoires, the number of shared unique clonotypes was divided by the size of the smaller repertoire. RTK rarefaction, the Chao1 estimator, and Recon v2.1 estimates of unobserved clonotypes were used to assess repertoire richness. Generation probabilities were computed with OLGA for all TCRbeta clonotypes obtained by the gDNA method from several donors. TCRdb took this table from immuneACCESS and kept in-frame rearrangements with V and J called. Such tables lack part of the clones; where checked against another copy, unresolved V genes explain under half of the gap, and the rest is unexplained. The DNA gave D and trimming, while V, J and clone size come from that table. The sample profile shows roughly 2.2 million clones; approximately 95% of them were found once. Jointly, the top ten make up about 0.41% of the sample.

As concerns this clone: This receptor's antigen is unknown. Base qualities were left out, and no much larger clone turns up one base away.

V has 8 bases trimmed and J has 4 bases trimmed; junction bases matching no gene number 12. The CDR3 measures 15 amino acids from cysteine to phenylalanine. Just the 45-base CDR3 DNA is kept, in frame starting at base 1. The germline V gene supplies CDR1 SNHLY and CDR2 FYNNEI. Donors were healthy HIV-negative adults with no recently reported acute infections or vaccinations. Every donor was a Caucasian adult residing in Nashville, Tennessee, USA. CD4+ T cells were enriched by magnetic negative selection; naive cells were then positively selected on CD45RA, and the negative fraction formed the memory subset. Blood was collected by leukapheresis, and PBMCs were isolated by Ficoll-Histopaque density gradient centrifugation and then cryopreserved in liquid nitrogen vapor phase. Purity and quantity of every magnetically sorted T cell population were checked by analytical flow cytometry. Genomic DNA was isolated from each sorted fraction and quantified by UV absorbance on a Nanodrop 2000c.

Material: naive CD4+ T cells from PBMCs. The sample's cell subset or site label, decoded: CD45RA+ positively selected. Recombination connected TRBV2 to TRBJ2-3, with TRBD2 matching 7 junction bases. The receptor comes from a man between 18 and 29 years old in good health. Some clones in this sample may be carry-over from other donors' samples. The CDR3 region: CASAKGRELADTQYF. The DNA is TGTGCCAGCGCCAAAGGGCGGGAGCTGGCAGATACGCAGTATTTT. Joined to the reference TRBV2 and TRBJ2-3 proteins, this CDR3 gives the full variable domain: EPEVTQTPSHQVTQMGQEVILRCVPISNHLYFYWYRQILGQKVEFLVSFYNNEISEKSEIFDDQFSVERPDGSNFTLKIRSTKLEDSAMYFCASAKGRELADTQYFGPGTRLTVL.